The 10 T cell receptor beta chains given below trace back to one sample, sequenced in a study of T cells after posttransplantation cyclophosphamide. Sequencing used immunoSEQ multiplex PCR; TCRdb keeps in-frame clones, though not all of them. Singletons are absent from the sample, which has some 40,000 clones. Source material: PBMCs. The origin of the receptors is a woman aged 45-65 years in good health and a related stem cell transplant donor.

CDR3 region: CASTRRGGGGSYEQYF. CDR3 sequence (DNA): TGTGCCAGCACCCGAAGAGGGGGCGGAGGTTCTTACGAGCAGTACTTC. The chain uses TRBV27 and TRBJ2-7; TRBD1 matches at 7 bases. J was trimmed by 4 bases and V by 7 bases; bases with no gene match: 16. This CDR3 has 16 residues. CDR1 MNHEY and CDR2 SMNVEV come from the germline V gene (reference sequence).

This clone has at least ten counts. The CDR3 DNA follows: TGTGCCAGCTCACCGGGCAGAGCTTACGAGCAGTACTTC. It is translated as CASSPGRAYEQYF. This rearrangement joins TRBV18 to TRBJ2-7, with D hard to call. The CDR3 runs 13 residues. V was pared by 3 bases and J by 4 bases, with 10 bases between. From germline, CDR1 is KGHSH and CDR2 LQKENI.

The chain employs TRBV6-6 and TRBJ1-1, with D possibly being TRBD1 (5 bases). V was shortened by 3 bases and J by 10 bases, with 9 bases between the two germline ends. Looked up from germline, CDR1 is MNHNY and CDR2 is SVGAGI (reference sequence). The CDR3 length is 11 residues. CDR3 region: CASSYWRGAFF. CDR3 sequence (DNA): TGTGCCAGCAGTTATTGGAGGGGAGCTTTCTTT.

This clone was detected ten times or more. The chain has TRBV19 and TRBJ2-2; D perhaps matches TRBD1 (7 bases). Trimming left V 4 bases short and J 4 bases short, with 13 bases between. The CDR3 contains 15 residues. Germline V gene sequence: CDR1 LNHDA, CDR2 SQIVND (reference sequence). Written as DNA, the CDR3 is TGTGCCAGTAGTAGGGTGGAGGGGGCCACCGGGGAGCTGTTTTTT. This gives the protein CASSRVEGATGELFF.

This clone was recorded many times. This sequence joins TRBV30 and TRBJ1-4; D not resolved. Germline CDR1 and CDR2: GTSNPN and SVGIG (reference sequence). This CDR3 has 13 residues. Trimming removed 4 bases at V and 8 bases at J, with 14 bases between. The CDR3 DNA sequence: TGTGCCTGGACCGCAGGACTGGGAGAAAAACTGTTTTTT. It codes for CAWTAGLGEKLFF.

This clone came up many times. The CDR3 DNA follows: TGTGCCAGCAGCCAGGACAGGGGCGCTGAAGCTTTCTTT. It yields the protein CASSQDRGAEAFF. This sequence joins TRBV11-1 and TRBJ1-1, with 9 bases matching TRBD1. This CDR3 comprises 13 residues. V was pared by 5 bases and J by 6 bases, with 4 bases of the junction left unmatched. Germline V CDR1 and CDR2: SGHAT, FQDESV (reference sequence). The whole variable domain, remainder taken from reference TRBV11-1 and TRBJ1-1, is EAEVAQSPRYKITEKSQAVAFWCDPISGHATLYWYRQILGQGPELLVQFQDESVVDDSQLPKDRFSAERLKGVDSTLKIQPAELGDSAMYLCASSQDRGAEAFFGQGTRLTVV.

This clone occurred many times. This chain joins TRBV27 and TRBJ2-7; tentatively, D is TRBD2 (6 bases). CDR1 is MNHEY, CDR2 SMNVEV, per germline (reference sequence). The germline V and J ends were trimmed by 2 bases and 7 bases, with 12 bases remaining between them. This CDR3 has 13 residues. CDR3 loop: CASSLQRGEEQYF. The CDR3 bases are TGTGCCAGCAGTTTACAACGCGGGGAAGAGCAGTACTTC.

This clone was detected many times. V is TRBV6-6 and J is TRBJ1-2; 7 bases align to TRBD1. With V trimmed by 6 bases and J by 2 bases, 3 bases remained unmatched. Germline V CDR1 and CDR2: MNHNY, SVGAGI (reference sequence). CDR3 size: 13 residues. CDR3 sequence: CASSPGQNYGYTF. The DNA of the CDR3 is TGTGCCAGCAGCCCGGGACAGAACTATGGCTACACCTTC.

In DNA, the CDR3 is TGTGCCAGCAGTTTCGGACAGGTCAATCAGCCCCAGCATTTT. Protein product: CASSFGQVNQPQHF. The V gene is TRBV6-6, the J gene TRBJ1-5, with 7 bases matching TRBD1. J gave up 3 bases and V 4 bases, and 3 bases lay outside the gene matches. Germline values: CDR1 MNHNY, CDR2 SVGAGI (reference sequence). This CDR3 region has 14 residues.

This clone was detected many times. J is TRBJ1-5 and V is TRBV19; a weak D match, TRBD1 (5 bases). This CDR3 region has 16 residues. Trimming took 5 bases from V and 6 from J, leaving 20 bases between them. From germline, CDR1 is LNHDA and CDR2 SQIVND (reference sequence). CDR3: CASSPNRLGGVQPQHF. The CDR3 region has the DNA TGTGCCAGTAGTCCCAATCGACTGGGGGGTGTTCAGCCCCAGCATTTT.